The rows below give T cell receptor beta chains drawn from one sample of a study of regulatory T cells in long-lasting Graves disease. Using its own MiXCR run on the multiplex PCR reads, TCRdb lists one record per CDR3 protein. Altogether fewer than 650,000 distinct CDR3 sequences are present, about 16% being singletons, with the ten largest covering about 12%. This same sample was also taken into another study, of T cells in Graves' hyperthyroidism and ophthalmopathy.

This material consisted of peripheral blood mononuclear cells (PBMCs), taken at new diagnosis, from a patient treated with antithyroid drugs. The source is a man younger than 35 with Graves disease. Both conserved end residues are part of each CDR3. A D gene is named only where the DNA matches it firmly. Size tells how often a clone was seen (once, few, many) or the class of an expanded clone, and some rows leave it out.

D,size,J,V,DNA,CDR3
NA,NA,TRBJ1-2,TRBV4-3,TGCGCCAGCAGCCAACCGGACAGAGGCCACGATGGCTACACCTTC,CASSQPDRGHDGYTF
TRBD2,many,TRBJ2-4,TRBV3-1,TGTGCCAGCAGCCAAAGAGCGGGAGACCCCAAAAACATTCAGTACTTC,CASSQRAGDPKNIQYF
NA,many,TRBJ1-5,TRBV14,TGTGCCAGCAGCCAATGGGGGGACAATCAGCCCCAGCATTTT,CASSQWGDNQPQHF
NA,many,TRBJ2-3,TRBV5-1,TGCGCCAGCAGCTATGGCGGTTTCGCGGGCGGAGATACGCAGTATTTT,CASSYGGFAGGDTQYF
NA,many,TRBJ1-1,TRBV28,TGTGCCAGCAGCCGAGACAGGCCTAACACTGAAGCTTTCTTT,CASSRDRPNTEAFF
TRBD2,many,TRBJ2-7,TRBV15,TGTGCCACCAGCAGAGATTTTGCGGGAGGTGGCTCCTACGAGCAGTACTTC,CATSRDFAGGGSYEQYF
NA,few,TRBJ1-4,TRBV28,TGTGCCAGCAGTATCTTGACAGAACTTAATGAAAAACTGTTTTTT,CASSILTELNEKLFF
NA,few,TRBJ1-2,TRBV20-1,TGCAGTGCAACGGCGCGAGGATACGATCCTAACTATGGCTACACCTTC,CSATARGYDPNYGYTF
NA,NA,TRBJ1-6,TRBV28,TGTGCCAGCAGCGGGGGTAGTTCACCCCTCCACTTT,CASSGGSSPLHF
TRBD2,few,TRBJ2-2,TRBV13,TGTGCCAGCAGCTTCGGACTAGCGGGAGCTGCCGGGGAGCTGTTTTTT,CASSFGLAGAAGELFF
NA,many,TRBJ2-5,TRBV20-1,TGCAGTGCTAGCCCCGGCCAAGAGACCCAGTACTTC,CSASPGQETQYF
NA,many,TRBJ2-7,TRBV5-1,TGCGCCAGCAGCTTGGGACACGCTTCCTACGAGCAGTACTTC,CASSLGHASYEQYF
TRBD1,NA,TRBJ1-4,TRBV4-1,TGCGCCAGCAGCTGGGACAGGTCATCTGAAAAACTGTTTTTT,CASSWDRSSEKLFF
NA,NA,TRBJ2-3,TRBV7-9,TGTGCCAGCAGCTCCTTCCTAGGGGGCACAGATACGCAGTATTTT,CASSSFLGGTDTQYF
NA,many,TRBJ1-2,TRBV12-3/TRBV12-4,TGTGCCAGCTCCAGGGGAGACAGATTAAACTATGGCTACACCTTC,CASSRGDRLNYGYTF
TRBD2,few,TRBJ2-2,TRBV29-1,TGCAGCGTTCGGACTAGCGGGACGACCGGGGAGCTGTTTTTT,CSVRTSGTTGELFF
NA,NA,TRBJ2-7,TRBV20-1,TGCAGTGCTGAGGGATCGGCCTACGAGCAGTACTTC,CSAEGSAYEQYF
NA,NA,TRBJ1-1,TRBV7-6,TGTGCCAGCAGCCCCACGTGGGAGAACACTGAAGCTTTCTTT,CASSPTWENTEAFF
NA,NA,TRBJ1-1,TRBV29-1,TGCAGCGTCTCTGACACTGAAGCTTTCTTT,CSVSDTEAFF
NA,few,TRBJ2-1,TRBV13,TGTGCCAGCAGCTTAGTCACCGCTACCGGTGAGCAGTTCTTC,CASSLVTATGEQFF
NA,few,TRBJ1-2,TRBV29-1,TGCAGCGTTCACCGGGACCCAAATGCGGGGTTTGGCTACACCTTC,CSVHRDPNAGFGYTF
TRBD2,few,TRBJ2-7,TRBV29-1,TGCAGCGTTGCGCGAAGCGGGGACTCCTACGAGCAGTACTTC,CSVARSGDSYEQYF
NA,few,TRBJ1-1,TRBV10-3,TGTGCCATCAGTGGGCAGGGTGGTGAGACTGAAGCTTTCTTT,CAISGQGGETEAFF
TRBD2,many,TRBJ2-1,TRBV5-1,TGCGCCAGCAGACAACTAGCGGTAGGCTACAATGAGCAGTTCTTC,CASRQLAVGYNEQFF
TRBD1,NA,TRBJ1-1,TRBV5-1,TGCGCCAGCAGCTTGGCGGGACAGAGCTCTGAAGCTTTCTTT,CASSLAGQSSEAFF
NA,many,TRBJ2-7,TRBV7-3,TGTGCCAGCAGCTTAGGAGGGGGGGCGGGCGAGCAGTACTTC,CASSLGGGAGEQYF
TRBD2,many,TRBJ2-1,TRBV19,TGTGCCAGTACCGCCGGGACTAGCATCAATGAGCAGTTCTTC,CASTAGTSINEQFF
NA,many,TRBJ2-7,TRBV12-3/TRBV12-4,TGTGCCAGCAGTTTTGTAGGGGGGAGCTCCTACGAGCAGTACTTC,CASSFVGGSSYEQYF
TRBD1,NA,TRBJ1-5,TRBV3-1,TGTGCCAGCAGCCAAGGGGACAGGGGGCAGCCCCAGCATTTT,CASSQGDRGQPQHF
TRBD2,few,TRBJ2-7,TRBV20-1,TGCAGTGCTAGACTAGCGGGAGGGGGGGGTTACGAGCAGTACTTC,CSARLAGGGGYEQYF
TRBD1,NA,TRBJ2-7,TRBV14,TGTGCCAGCAGCCTCCTGACAGGGACCTCCTACGAGCAGTACTTC,CASSLLTGTSYEQYF
NA,NA,TRBJ2-7,TRBV5-1,TGCGCCAGCAGCTGGAGGGACAGCACCTACGAGCAGTACTTC,CASSWRDSTYEQYF
NA,few,TRBJ1-2,TRBV20-1,TGCAGTGCTAGAGATTTTTTTTCGTGGACCTCAGGGTATGGCTACACCTTC,CSARDFFSWTSGYGYTF
NA,few,TRBJ2-2,TRBV28,TGTGCCAGCAGTTTTACAAATAACGGGGAGCTGTTTTTT,CASSFTNNGELFF
NA,many,TRBJ2-7,TRBV11-2,TGTGCCAGCCTGGGGCGGGCTTCCTACGAGCAGTACTTC,CASLGRASYEQYF
TRBD2,few,TRBJ2-5,TRBV5-1,TGCGCCAGCAGCCCGGGACTAGCGGTTTCGGAGGGCCAGTACTTC,CASSPGLAVSEGQYF
NA,many,TRBJ2-5,TRBV12-5,TGTGCTAGTGAGGGTGTCCAGGAGACCCAGTACTTC,CASEGVQETQYF
NA,NA,TRBJ1-1,TRBV7-2,TGTGCCAGCAGCTTAGCGCCAGGGATGAACACTGAAGCTTTCTTT,CASSLAPGMNTEAFF
NA,NA,TRBJ2-7,TRBV18,TGTGCCAGCTCACTAACGGGGGAAGGGGGACGGCGCGAGCAGTACTTC,CASSLTGEGGRREQYF
TRBD1,many,TRBJ1-1,TRBV19,TGTGCCAGTAGTGACAGGGGGCGCTCGGACACTGAAGCTTTCTTT,CASSDRGRSDTEAFF
NA,NA,TRBJ2-1,TRBV19,TGTGCCAGTAGTATCCAGAGTAACAATGAGCAGTTCTTC,CASSIQSNNEQFF
NA,many,TRBJ2-1,TRBV20-1,TGCAGTGCTAGTGATTCCCGGGAGCAGTTCTTC,CSASDSREQFF
NA,NA,TRBJ1-1,TRBV4-1,TGCGCCAGCAGCCAAGAACCGGGATTGAACACTGAAGCTTTCTTT,CASSQEPGLNTEAFF
TRBD1,few,TRBJ1-2,TRBV14,TGTGCCAGCAGCCACCTAGACAGGGGTCATGGCTACACCTTC,CASSHLDRGHGYTF
NA,NA,TRBJ2-7,TRBV27,TGTGCCAGCGGGGGGCGGCCACACTACGAGCAGTACTTC,CASGGRPHYEQYF
NA,many,TRBJ1-5,TRBV6-1,TGTGCCAGCAGTGAAGTGAGACAGGATAAGCATTTT,CASSEVRQDKHF
NA,few,TRBJ2-3,TRBV7-2,TGTGCCAGCAGCCCCTTGGAGGGAACAGATACGCAGTATTTT,CASSPLEGTDTQYF
NA,few,TRBJ2-7,TRBV18,TGTGCCAGCTCACCACCGTACAGTCCCTACGAGCAGTACTTC,CASSPPYSPYEQYF